The 20 T cell receptor beta chains in this list originate from one sample, sequenced in a study of metastatic and nonmetastatic thyroid tumors. TCRdb reanalyzed the PCR reads via MiXCR. The sample lists under 95,000 clones, 8% to 9.5% occurring once. All patients were treatment-naive before thyroid surgery. The sequenced sample was blood. These receptors were taken from a female donor with papillary thyroid cancer or a benign thyroid nodule (not recorded which). Some clones in this sample may be carry-over from other donors' samples.

This clone was seen many times. The rearrangement links TRBV5-1 to TRBJ1-6, with a possible D match to TRBD1 (5 bases). Trimming took off 1 base at V and 7 bases at J, with 12 bases between the two ends. Germline CDR1 and CDR2: SGHRS and YFSETQ. CDR3 size: 15 residues. The CDR3 coding sequence is TGCGCCAGCAGCTTGCTCGGCGAGGGGAATTCACCCCTCCACTTT. Translation: CASSLLGEGNSPLHF.

This clone was detected only a few times. The rearrangement joins TRBV11-2 to TRBJ1-5, with unresolved D. Germline values: CDR1 SGHAT, CDR2 FQNNGV. The CDR3 extends over 15 amino acids. Deletions cut 0 bases from V and 2 bases from J, with 8 bases between. CDR3 nucleotide sequence: TGTGCCAGCAGCTTAGATTTCGGGGGCAATCAGCCCCAGCATTTT. Residues: CASSLDFGGNQPQHF.

J is TRBJ1-2 and V is TRBV28; maybe TRBD1 (6 bases). Trimming pared 5 bases from V and 2 bases from J, leaving 9 bases between. This CDR3 has 13 residues. Germline V gives CDR1 MDHEN, CDR2 SYDVKM. The CDR3 region has the DNA TGTGCCAGCAGTAAAACAGGGAACTATGGCTACACCTTC. This codes for CASSKTGNYGYTF.

This clone was seen a handful of times. This chain connects TRBV14 to TRBJ1-2, with D unresolved. CDR1 and CDR2 from the germline V gene are SGHDN and FVKESK. This CDR3 has 14 amino acids. Trimming shortened V by 0 bases and J by 6 bases, and 11 bases separated the two germline ends. Written as DNA, the CDR3 is TGTGCCAGCAGCCAAGATGGGGATGCCCATGGCTACACCTTC. Translation: CASSQDGDAHGYTF. Together with reference TRBV14 and TRBJ1-2, the CDR3 gives the full variable domain: EAGVTQFPSHSVIEKGQTVTLRCDPISGHDNLYWYRRVMGKEIKFLLHFVKESKQDESGMPNNRFLAERTGGTYSTLKVQPAELEDSGVYFCASSQDGDAHGYTFGSGTRLTVV.

This clone occurred many times. The V gene is TRBV9, the J gene TRBJ2-2; TRBD2 is a possible D gene (6 bases). The V end lost 0 bases, the J end lost 5 bases, and 14 bases lay between the germline ends. Germline CDR1 is SGDLS and CDR2 is YYNGEE. The CDR3 has 16 amino acids. The CDR3 nucleotides are TGTGCCAGCAGCGTAGCGGAGGGGACGGTTACCGGGGAGCTGTTTTTT. Its protein is CASSVAEGTVTGELFF.

This clone was recorded many times. The sample contains more than one DNA sequence encoding this CDR3. The rearrangement uses TRBV4-1 and TRBJ1-6; the D gene is possibly TRBD1 (5 bases). Germline CDR1 is MGHRA and CDR2 is YSYEKL. The CDR3 covers 17 residues. Trimming pared 3 bases from V and 2 bases from J, leaving 14 bases between. The CDR3 loop is CASSQSQGVTYNSPLHF. The CDR3 bases are TGCGCCAGCAGCCAGAGTCAGGGAGTTACCTATAATTCACCCCTCCACTTT.

Many counts were recorded for this clone. The chain recombines TRBV24-1 with TRBJ1-1; D unclear. The CDR3 sequence is 13 residues long. V was trimmed by 3 bases and J by 6 bases, leaving 10 bases between them. Germline CDR1 reads KGHDR; CDR2 reads SFDVKD. CDR3 protein: CATSDAGGAEAFF. In nucleotides, the CDR3 is TGTGCCACCAGTGATGCCGGAGGAGCTGAAGCTTTCTTT.

On this clone: This may arise from a read error, as a much more abundant clone is one base away. The chain couples TRBV7-2 to TRBJ1-5; TRBD1 aligns across 9 bases. Germline-derived CDR1 and CDR2 are SGHTA and FQGNSA. This CDR3 has 14 amino acids. For the CDR3, the DNA is TGTGCCAGCAGCAACACAGGGGGCAATCAGCGCCAGCATTTT. Translated, it gives CASSNTGGNQRQHF.

This clone has just a few counts. This clone may be a read error of a much larger clone one base away. Different DNA sequences within this sample yield the same CDR3. The chain carries TRBV3-1 and TRBJ2-4, with no clear D. The CDR3 length is 13 residues. The germline gives CDR1 LGHDT, CDR2 YNNKEL (reference sequence). This CDR3 is CASSQGAKNIQYF. In DNA, the CDR3 is TGTGCCAGCAGCCAAGGGGCCAAAAACATCCAGTACTTC.

As to this clone: At one boundary the junction diverges from the germline segment, which might be a read error. This chain joins TRBV20-1 and TRBJ1-1; D unresolved. This CDR3 spans 14 amino acids. CDR1 and CDR2 (germline): DFQATT, SNEGSKA (reference sequence). DNA of the CDR3: TGCAATGCTAGGCTAGGAGGCCCGAACACTGAAGCTTTATTT. Its translation is CNARLGGPNTEALF.

This clone has only a few counts. V gene TRBV20-1 combines with J gene TRBJ2-1; 8 bases match TRBD1. Germline CDR1 is DFQATT and CDR2 is SNEGSKA (reference sequence). Trimming at V came to 0 bases and at J to 7 bases, leaving 8 bases not matched to a gene. The CDR3 is 15 residues long. CDR3 DNA: TGCAGTGCTAGAGATTCGCAGGGGGCTTATAATGAGCAGTTCTTC. As protein: CSARDSQGAYNEQFF.

This clone was recorded at least ten times. The chain is built from TRBV2 and TRBJ1-2; 7 bases line up with TRBD1. The trim removed 7 bases at V and 6 bases at J, leaving 8 bases unmatched. This CDR3 has 13 amino acids. The germline V gene encodes CDR1 SNHLY and CDR2 FYNNEI. CDR3 sequence (DNA): TGTGCCAGCACCCCGGACAGGCTTGATGGCTACACCTTC. Its protein product is CASTPDRLDGYTF.

In its sample, this clone was seen many times. Within the sample, other DNA sequences also encode this same CDR3. The chain employs TRBV12-3 or TRBV12-4 and TRBJ2-3, with D perhaps matching TRBD1 or TRBD2 (5 bases each). Trimming took off 7 bases at V and 6 bases at J, with 20 bases between the two ends. CDR3 length: 15 amino acids. The CDR3 DNA is TGTGCCAGCAAATCGGGGCTAGAGTGGTCCGATACGCAGTATTTT. As protein: CASKSGLEWSDTQYF.

This clone was detected many times. The chain recombines TRBV6-1 with TRBJ1-1, with 9 bases matching TRBD1. The CDR3 totals 16 residues. The J segment lost 2 bases and the V segment lost 6 bases, leaving 10 bases of the junction unmatched. CDR1 and CDR2 (germline): MNHNS, SASEGT. The DNA of the CDR3 is TGTGCCAGCAGCCGTACGACAGGGGGGACTAACACTGAAGCTTTCTTT. Its translation is CASSRTTGGTNTEAFF.

This clone was detected ten times or more. The genes are TRBV6-1 and TRBJ1-5, with TRBD1 matching 9 bases. Unmatched junction bases numbered 6, after V lost 7 bases and J lost 2 bases. The CDR3 extends over 15 amino acids. The germline CDR1 and CDR2 sequences are MNHNS and SASEGT. The CDR3 bases are TGTGCCAGCACCGTACAGGGGGCGGGCAATCAGCCCCAGCATTTT. Amino acid sequence: CASTVQGAGNQPQHF.

In this sample, this clone turned up many times. The gene calls are TRBV6-2 or TRBV6-3 and TRBJ2-1; 14 bases fit TRBD2. The trim removed 7 bases at V and 12 bases at J, leaving 8 bases unmatched. Germline V gene lookup returns CDR1 MNHEY and CDR2 SVGEGT. This CDR3 is 14 amino acids long. For the CDR3, the DNA is TGTGCCAGCACGACTAGCGGGGGGGCTCGACGGCAGTTCTTC. It codes for CASTTSGGARRQFF.

This clone was seen at least ten times. The chain uses TRBV12-3 or TRBV12-4 and TRBJ1-6; D not resolved. This CDR3 is 16 amino acids long. V shed 2 bases and J shed 6 bases, with 14 bases lying between them. The CDR3 bases are TGTGCCAGCAGTTTAAGGGTGATGGGTAGTAATTCACCCCTCCACTTT. Amino acids: CASSLRVMGSNSPLHF.

This clone was observed at least ten times. The rearrangement links TRBV24-1 to TRBJ2-1; 11 bases agree with TRBD2. Germline V gene lookup returns CDR1 KGHDR and CDR2 SFDVKD. V shed 7 bases and J 8 bases; nucleotides not matched to a gene: 9. The CDR3 loop spans 15 amino acids. In nucleotides, the CDR3 is TGTGCCACCAGGGATAGCGGGGGGGCCTGGGATGAGCAGTTCTTC. Encoded protein: CATRDSGGAWDEQFF.

This clone was picked up many times. The chain recombines TRBV20-1 with TRBJ2-1; 11 nucleotides align to TRBD2. Germline V gives CDR1 DFQATT, CDR2 SNEGSKA (reference sequence). CDR3 size: 15 residues. The J segment lost 4 bases and the V segment lost 0 bases, leaving 2 bases of the junction unmatched. The chain's CDR3 is CSARELAGVYNEQFF. The CDR3, as DNA: TGCAGTGCTAGAGAACTAGCGGGGGTATACAATGAGCAGTTCTTC.

This clone was counted only a few times. This may be a read error, as it is one base from a much larger clone. The chain links TRBV6-1 to TRBJ1-1; 8 positions match TRBD1. The CDR3 extends over 14 amino acids. In germline, CDR1 is MNHNS, CDR2 SASEGT. The DNA for the CDR3 is TGTGCCGGCAGCCGCGACAGGGGCAGCCCTGAAGCTTTCTTT. Its protein product is CAGSRDRGSPEAFF.